This entry describes one T cell receptor (beta chain). The sample belongs to a study of blood T cells in healthy people across ages. The germline gives CDR1 SEHNR, CDR2 FQNEAQ (reference sequence). This CDR3 has 13 residues. Trimming shortened V by 5 bases and J by 9 bases, and 16 bases separated the two germline ends. A sample-barcoded 5' primer and a J-beta primer mix were used in a second PCR of roughly 6 to 11 cycles. A single record per CDR3 protein comes from TCRdb applying MiXCR to the 5' RACE reads. Of roughly 1,700,000 distinct CDR3 sequences listed, roughly 27% are singletons. The chain employs TRBV7-9 and TRBJ1-1; possible D gene TRBD1, 5 bases. The source is a woman aged 25 to 39 in good health. Sequencing was carried out using blood. CDR3 in amino acids: CASSPRNDRQAFF. The CDR3 nucleotides read TGTGCCAGCAGCCCTCGTAATGACAGACAAGCTTTCTTT.